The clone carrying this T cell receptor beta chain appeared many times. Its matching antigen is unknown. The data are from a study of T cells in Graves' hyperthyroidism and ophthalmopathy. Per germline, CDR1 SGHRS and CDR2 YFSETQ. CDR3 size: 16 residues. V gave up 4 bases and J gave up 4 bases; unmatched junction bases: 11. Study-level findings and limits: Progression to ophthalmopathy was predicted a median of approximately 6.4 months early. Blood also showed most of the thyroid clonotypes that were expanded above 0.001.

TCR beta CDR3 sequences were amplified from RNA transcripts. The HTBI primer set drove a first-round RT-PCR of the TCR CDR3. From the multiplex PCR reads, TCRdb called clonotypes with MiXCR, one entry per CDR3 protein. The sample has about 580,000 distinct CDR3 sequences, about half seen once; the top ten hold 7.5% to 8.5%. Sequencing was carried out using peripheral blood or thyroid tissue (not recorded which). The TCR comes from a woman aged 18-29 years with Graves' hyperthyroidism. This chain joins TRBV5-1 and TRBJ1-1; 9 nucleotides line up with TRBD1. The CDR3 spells CASSHRDRAGGTEAFF. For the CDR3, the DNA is TGCGCCAGCAGCCATCGGGACAGGGCGGGAGGCACTGAAGCTTTCTTT.